The clone carrying this TCR beta chain was counted once. Germline loops: CDR1 SGHRS, CDR2 YFSETQ. Trimming cost V 0 bases and J 1 base, with 9 bases left between them. CDR3 length: 15 residues. These data come from a study of blood T cell repertoires in COVID-19. In the source study's methods: Reference gene primer amplification gave estimated nucleated cell counts. Repertoires were generated with immunoSEQ multiplex PCR, while TCRdb's copy carries only in-frame clones and drops some. Clone size and V and J calls were adopted from that table, with D and trimming inferred from the DNA. This sample has about 300,000 clones, with more than 80% found just once.

The TCR was taken from a woman between 50 and 59 years old with COVID-19, enrolled during active disease. The sequenced material came from peripheral blood. The J gene is TRBJ2-3, the V gene TRBV5-1, with a possible D match to TRBD2 (5 bases). The CDR3 is CASSLVAQGTDTQYF. CDR3 DNA: TGCGCCAGCAGCTTGGTAGCGCAAGGCACAGATACGCAGTATTTT.